This TCR beta chain came from a study of human T cells and chemical hapten exposure. This clonotype was observed at least ten times. The library put unique molecular identifiers onto individual cDNA molecules. TCRdb independently ran MiXCR on the RACE reads; one entry per CDR3 protein. The sample shows about 84,000 distinct CDR3 sequences, 10% of them seen only once. Time point reported: patch test 2, 6 weeks after DPC sensitization. As to treatment: therapeutic diphenylcyclopropenone sensitization with weekly scalp DPC. Only after blood had been drawn was each patch test applied. Looked up from germline, CDR1 is ENHRY and CDR2 is SYGVKD. The junction had 6 bases not matched to a gene; V was cut back by 2 bases and J by 5 bases. This CDR3 region has 15 residues.

V usage is TRBV10-3 and J usage is TRBJ1-2, with 9 positions matching TRBD1. The clonotype was recovered from a woman aged 45-65 years with alopecia areata. Some clones in this sample may be carry-over from other donors' samples. This material consisted of whole blood, taken in connection with sensitization to the hapten diphenylcyclopropenone (DPC). CDR3 amino acids: CAISEEGTGWYGYTF. The CDR3, as DNA: TGTGCCATCAGTGAGGAGGGGACAGGGTGGTATGGCTACACCTTC.